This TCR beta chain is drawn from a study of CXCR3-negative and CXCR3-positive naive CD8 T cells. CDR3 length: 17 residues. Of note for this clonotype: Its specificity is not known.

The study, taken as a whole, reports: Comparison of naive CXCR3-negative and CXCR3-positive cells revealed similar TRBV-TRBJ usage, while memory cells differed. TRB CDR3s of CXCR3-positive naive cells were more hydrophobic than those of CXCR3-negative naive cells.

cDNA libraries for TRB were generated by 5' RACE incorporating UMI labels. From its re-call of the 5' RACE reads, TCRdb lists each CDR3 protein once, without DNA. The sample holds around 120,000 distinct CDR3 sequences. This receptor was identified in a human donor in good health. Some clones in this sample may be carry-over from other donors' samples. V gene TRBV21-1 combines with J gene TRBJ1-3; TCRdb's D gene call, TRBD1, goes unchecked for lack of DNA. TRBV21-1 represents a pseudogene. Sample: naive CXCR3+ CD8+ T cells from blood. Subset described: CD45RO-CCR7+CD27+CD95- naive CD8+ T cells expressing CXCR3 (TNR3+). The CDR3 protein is CASKRGDSGASGNTIYF.